Detailed here is one T cell receptor beta chain. The clone's antigen remains unknown. No much larger clonotype is one base removed from it; base qualities were not supplied. The listed sequencing device is Illumina HiSeq 1500. TCRdb cleaned the public reads at Q25 with fastp, built clones with MiXCR and kept in-frame beta chains. All rows with the same CDR3 protein become a single entry with the most common DNA and genes. The sample table lists roughly 640,000 distinct CDR3 sequences, 24% of them with a count of one. The top ten clonotypes cover around 8% of the sample. These data come from a study of T cell repertoires in cytomegalovirus infection (dated by TCRdb to about 2019). Regarding the research as a whole: Donor HLA type was relevant to the analysis, because carriage of CMV infection together with the matching HLA type was indicated by public TCR beta signatures. Beyond this particular receptor, the publication reports: In both this cohort and an independent cohort of under 450 donors, the cumulative frequency of public TCR beta family members distinguished carriers of CMV infection plus the relevant HLA type. The ex vivo response was dominated by HLA-C-restricted CMV-specific TCR beta clonotypes, and the single most frequent clonotype in two of eight donors was supplied by these HLA-C-restricted clonotypes.

CDR1 MNHEY and CDR2 SVGEGT are derived from the germline V gene. The CDR3 starts with the cysteine, ends with the phenylalanine, and has 12 residues. Of the read, only the CDR3 DNA is kept; its 36 bases are in frame from base 1. Cut back by 7 bases and 10 bases, the V and J ends lie 11 bases apart. The rearrangement joined TRBV6-2 or TRBV6-3 to TRBJ1-6; a tentative D match to TRBD1 spans 5 bases. Material for sequencing was CD8+ T cells from PBMCs. This TCR was recovered from a human donor in good health (CMV status not recorded). Some clones in this sample may be carry-over from other donors' samples. The nucleotides read TGTGCCAGCAACCTAGGGGACTCACCCCTCCACTTT. This is translated as CASNLGDSPLHF.